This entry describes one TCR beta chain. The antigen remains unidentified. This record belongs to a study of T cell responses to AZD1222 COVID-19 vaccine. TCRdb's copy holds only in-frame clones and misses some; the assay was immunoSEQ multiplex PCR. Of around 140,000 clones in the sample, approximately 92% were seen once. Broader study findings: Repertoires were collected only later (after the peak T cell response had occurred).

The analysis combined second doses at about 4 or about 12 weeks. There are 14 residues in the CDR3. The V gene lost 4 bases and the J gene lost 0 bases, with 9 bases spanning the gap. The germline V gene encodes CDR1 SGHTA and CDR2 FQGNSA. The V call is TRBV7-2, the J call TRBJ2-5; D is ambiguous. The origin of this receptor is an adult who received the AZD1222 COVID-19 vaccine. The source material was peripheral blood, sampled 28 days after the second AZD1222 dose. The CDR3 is CASSSKLYQETQYF. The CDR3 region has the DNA TGTGCCAGCAGCTCTAAGCTGTACCAAGAGACCCAGTACTTC. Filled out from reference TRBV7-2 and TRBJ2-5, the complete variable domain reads GAGVSQSPSNKVTEKGKDVELRCDPISGHTALYWYRQSLGQGLEFLIYFQGNSAPDKSGLPSDRFSAERTGGSVSTLTIQRTQQEDSAVYLCASSSKLYQETQYFGPGTRLLVL.